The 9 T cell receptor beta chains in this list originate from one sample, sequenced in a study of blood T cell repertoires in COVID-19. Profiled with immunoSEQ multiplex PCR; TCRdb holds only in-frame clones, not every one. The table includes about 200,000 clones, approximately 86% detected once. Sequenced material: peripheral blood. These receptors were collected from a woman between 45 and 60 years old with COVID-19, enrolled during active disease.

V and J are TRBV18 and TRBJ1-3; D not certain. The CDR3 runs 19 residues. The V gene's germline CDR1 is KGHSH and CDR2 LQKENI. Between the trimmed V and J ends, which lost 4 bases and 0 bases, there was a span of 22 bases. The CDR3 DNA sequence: TGTGCCAGCTCACTACTAGAATATACTACAGCGCTCTCTGGAAACACCATATATTTT. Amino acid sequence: CASSLLEYTTALSGNTIYF.

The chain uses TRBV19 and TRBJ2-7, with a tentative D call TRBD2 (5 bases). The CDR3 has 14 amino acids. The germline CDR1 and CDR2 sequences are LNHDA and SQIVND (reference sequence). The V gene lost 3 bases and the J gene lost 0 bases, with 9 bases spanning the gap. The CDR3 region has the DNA TGTGCCAGTAGTATGGGCGGGCTCTCCTACGAGCAGTACTTC. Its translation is CASSMGGLSYEQYF.

The CDR3 sequence is CASSSGVWRTPNYGYTF. The CDR3 nucleotides are TGTGCCAGCAGCTCCGGTGTGTGGAGGACTCCTAACTATGGCTACACCTTC. The chain has TRBV7-9 and TRBJ1-2; D is unclear. V was shortened by 4 bases and J by 0 bases, with 18 bases between the two germline ends. The CDR3 is made up of 17 amino acids. CDR1 SEHNR and CDR2 FQNEAQ come from the germline V gene (reference sequence).

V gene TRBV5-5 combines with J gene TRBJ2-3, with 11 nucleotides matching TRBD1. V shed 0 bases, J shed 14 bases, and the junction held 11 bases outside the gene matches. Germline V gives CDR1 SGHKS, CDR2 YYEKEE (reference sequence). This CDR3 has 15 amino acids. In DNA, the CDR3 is TGTGCCAGCAGCTTGGGAGGGACAGGGGGTGTAACGGGGTATTTT. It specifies CASSLGGTGGVTGYF.

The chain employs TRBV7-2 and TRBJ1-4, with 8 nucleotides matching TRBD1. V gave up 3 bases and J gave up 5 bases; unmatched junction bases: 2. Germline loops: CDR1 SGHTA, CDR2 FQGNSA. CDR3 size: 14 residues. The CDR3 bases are TGTGCCAGCAGCTTTTGGACAGGGAATGAAAAACTGTTTTTT. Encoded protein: CASSFWTGNEKLFF.

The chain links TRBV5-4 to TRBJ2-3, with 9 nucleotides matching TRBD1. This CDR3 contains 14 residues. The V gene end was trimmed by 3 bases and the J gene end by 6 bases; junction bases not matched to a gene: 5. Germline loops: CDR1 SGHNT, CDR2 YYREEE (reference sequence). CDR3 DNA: TGTGCCAGCAGCTCGGGACAGGGATCGGATACGCAGTATTTT. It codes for CASSSGQGSDTQYF.

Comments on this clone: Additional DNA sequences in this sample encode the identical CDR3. The CDR3 DNA reads TGTGCCAGTAGTATCTTAGCAAACACCGGGGAGCTGTTTTTT. Its translation: CASSILANTGELFF. V and J are TRBV19 and TRBJ2-2; D uncertain. Trimming shortened V by 3 bases and J by 2 bases, and 7 bases separated the two germline ends. The V gene's germline CDR1 is LNHDA and CDR2 SQIVND (reference sequence). The CDR3 runs to 14 residues.

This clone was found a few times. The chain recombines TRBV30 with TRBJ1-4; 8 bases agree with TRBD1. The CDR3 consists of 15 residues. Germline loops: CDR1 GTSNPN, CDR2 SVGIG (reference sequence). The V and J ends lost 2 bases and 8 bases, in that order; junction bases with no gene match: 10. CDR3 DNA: TGTGCCTGGAGTCTCAGGGGGCGGGTCGGGGAAAAACTGTTTTTT. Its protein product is CAWSLRGRVGEKLFF.

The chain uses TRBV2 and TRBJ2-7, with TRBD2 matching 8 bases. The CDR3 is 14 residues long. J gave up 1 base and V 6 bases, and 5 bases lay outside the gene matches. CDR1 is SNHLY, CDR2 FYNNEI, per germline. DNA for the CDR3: TGTGCCAGCAGGGGTAGCGGGGTTTCCTACGAGCAGTACGTC. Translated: CASRGSGVSYEQYV.